A selection of T cell receptor beta chains follows, all from one sample in a study of CD8+CD57+ T cells in acquired aplastic anemia. TCRdb used MiXCR to reprocess the reads, holding one entry per CDR3 protein. The data hold about 160,000 distinct CDR3 sequences, with around 75% observed a single time. The specimen sequenced was sorted CD4+, CD8+, or CD8+CD57+ T cells (not recorded which) from PBMCs. These receptors all come from a human donor with aplastic anemia. CDR3s include the opening cysteine and the closing phenylalanine or tryptophan. D genes are given only for firm matches. The listing skips clone size in some rows; elsewhere it reads once, few, many or a size class.

v_call	j_call	clone_size	d_call	cdr3_nt	cdr3_aa
TRBV19	TRBJ2-7	once	-	TGTGCCAGCAGTTTAGCTAGGGGGAACTACTACGAGCAGTACTTC	CASSLARGNYYEQYF
TRBV6-1	TRBJ1-2	-	-	TGTGCCAGCAGTCCCGCAGCTGTGGAAGGCTACACCTTC	CASSPAAVEGYTF
TRBV2	TRBJ1-6	few	-	TGTGCCAGCTCCCTAGATTCGCTTAATTCACCCCTCCACTTT	CASSLDSLNSPLHF
TRBV2	TRBJ2-1	-	TRBD2	TGTGCCAGCAGTGAATTCCCTAGCGGGGCGTGGAATGAGCAGTTCTTC	CASSEFPSGAWNEQFF
TRBV5-1	TRBJ2-7	-	-	TGCGCCAGCAGCCTGACCGGGGGCTCAAGCTCCTACGAGCAGTACTTC	CASSLTGGSSSYEQYF
TRBV20-1	TRBJ2-7	-	TRBD1	TGCAGTGCGCCACAGGGACAGGGGGGCTACGAGCAGTACTTC	CSAPQGQGGYEQYF
TRBV5-1	TRBJ2-7	-	TRBD1	TGCGCCAGCAGCTCCGTGGGGACAGGCAGCTCCTACGAGCAGTACTTC	CASSSVGTGSSYEQYF
TRBV7-9	TRBJ2-2	-	-	TGTGCCAGCAGCTCACAGACCGGGGAGCTGTTTTTT	CASSSQTGELFF
TRBV7-2	TRBJ2-7	-	-	TGTGCCAGCAGCCCCACCGGCGGAAACTACGAGCAGTACTTC	CASSPTGGNYEQYF
TRBV29-1	TRBJ2-7	few	-	TGCAGCGGCGGGGACAGAGGAACCTACGAGCAGTACTTC	CSGGDRGTYEQYF
TRBV5-1	TRBJ2-3	-	TRBD2	TGCGCCAGCAGCCCTCCTAGCGGGGGGGCCGCAGATACGCAGTATTTT	CASSPPSGGAADTQYF
TRBV11-1	TRBJ2-3	-	TRBD1	TGTGCCAGCAGCCCACAGGGGAGCACAGATACGCAGTATTTT	CASSPQGSTDTQYF
TRBV15	TRBJ1-3	-	-	TGTGCCACCAGCAGAGGTCCTGGAAACACCATATATTTT	CATSRGPGNTIYF
TRBV9	TRBJ2-7	-	-	TGTGCCAGCAGTCCTGCTGACCCTTGGGGGGCAGGCGGCTACGAGCAGTACTTC	CASSPADPWGAGGYEQYF
TRBV7-6	TRBJ1-5	once	-	TGTGCCAGCAGCTTAGACCACCAGCCCCAGCATTTT	CASSLDHQPQHF
TRBV20-1	TRBJ2-7	-	TRBD2	TGCAGTGCTACCCGGGACTACAACTCCTACGAGCAGTACTTC	CSATRDYNSYEQYF
TRBV2	TRBJ2-1	once	TRBD2	TGTGCCAGCAGTGAAGTAGGTCTAGCGGGGGTCGAGCAGTTCTTC	CASSEVGLAGVEQFF
TRBV19	TRBJ1-6	many	-	TGTGCCAGTAGTATAGGACAGAACCGTTCACCCCTCCACTTT	CASSIGQNRSPLHF
TRBV7-9	TRBJ1-2	-	-	TGTGCCAGCAGCTTAGAGCTGGGAGGCAGCTATGGCTACACCTTC	CASSLELGGSYGYTF
TRBV25-1	TRBJ1-6	-	TRBD1	TGTGCCAGCGGGGGGACAGGGGTAGGGTCACCCCTCCACTTT	CASGGTGVGSPLHF
TRBV7-2	TRBJ1-2	-	TRBD1	TGTGCCAGCAGCTTCGGGACAGGGGCAGATGGCTACACCTTC	CASSFGTGADGYTF
TRBV12-3/TRBV12-4	TRBJ2-5	once	-	TGTGCCAGCAGCCCCCATTCGGGGGAAGAGACCCAGTACTTC	CASSPHSGEETQYF
TRBV9	TRBJ2-7	-	-	TGTGCCAGCAGTGGGCAGGACAGCTACGAGCAGTACTTC	CASSGQDSYEQYF
TRBV6-4	TRBJ2-2	-	-	TGTGCCAGCAGTGAGTCAGGGGAAAACACCGGGGAGCTGTTTTTT	CASSESGENTGELFF
TRBV4-3	TRBJ2-7	-	TRBD2	TGCGCCAGCAGCCGGGAGGGGTACGAGCAGTACTTC	CASSREGYEQYF
TRBV6-2/TRBV6-3	TRBJ2-2	few	-	TGTGCCAGCAGTTACCAGGGGAGGGACACCGGGGAGCTGTTTTTT	CASSYQGRDTGELFF
TRBV7-2	TRBJ2-7	-	-	TGTGCCAGCAGCTTAGAGCCAGCCGGCGAGCAGTACTTC	CASSLEPAGEQYF
TRBV5-1	TRBJ1-1	-	-	TGCGCCAGCAGCTTGGCGATGGGGGACACTGAAGCTTTCTTT	CASSLAMGDTEAFF
TRBV19	TRBJ1-6	-	TRBD1	TGTGCCAGTAGTTTCCAGGGGGCGCAAAATTCACCCCTCTACTTT	CASSFQGAQNSPLYF
TRBV4-1	TRBJ2-7	few	TRBD1	TGCGCCAGCAGCTCTCGACAGGGCCCATACGAGCAGTACTTC	CASSSRQGPYEQYF
TRBV12-3/TRBV12-4	TRBJ1-2	once	-	TGTGCCAGCAGGAGGGACGTCGGTGGCTACACCTTC	CASRRDVGGYTF
TRBV2	TRBJ2-5	-	TRBD2	TGTGCCAGCAGCCCAAGCGGGGGGCGGGAGACCCAGTACTTC	CASSPSGGRETQYF
TRBV6-4	TRBJ2-2	-	TRBD2	TGTGCCAGCAGTGACTCGACTAGCGGGGGGGCAGGGGAAGCCGGGGAGCTGTTTTTT	CASSDSTSGGAGEAGELFF
TRBV5-6	TRBJ1-1	-	-	TGTGCCAGCAGCTTGTGGGCATTGAACACTGAAGCTTTCTTT	CASSLWALNTEAFF
TRBV7-9	TRBJ1-1	many	TRBD1	TGTGCCAGCAGCTCAAGGACAGGCGAAAGCACTGAAGCTTTCTTT	CASSSRTGESTEAFF
TRBV29-1	TRBJ2-7	-	TRBD2	TGCAGCGTTCTTTCGCAGGGAGGGTACGAGCAGTACTTC	CSVLSQGGYEQYF
TRBV6-1	TRBJ2-1	-	TRBD2	TGTGCCAGCAGTGCCGGCGGGGGGGAATACAATGAGCAGTTCTTC	CASSAGGGEYNEQFF
TRBV25-1	TRBJ1-2	-	-	TGTGCCAGCACCGAGGGAGATCGTTTTAATGGCTACACCTTC	CASTEGDRFNGYTF
TRBV10-3	TRBJ1-1	-	-	TGTGCCATCAGTGAACGGGTTGTCAGGGGGAACACTGAAGCTTTCTTT	CAISERVVRGNTEAFF
TRBV10-2	TRBJ2-7	-	-	TGCGCCAGCAGTGAGTCCCACAGGGCAGCCTACGAGCAGTACTTC	CASSESHRAAYEQYF
TRBV14	TRBJ2-5	-	-	TGTGCCAGCAGCCAAGATCAGGGGAAGACCCAGTACTTC	CASSQDQGKTQYF
TRBV25-1	TRBJ2-1	-	-	TGTGCCAGCAGTGAATCAGGGATTTGGAATGAGCAGTTCTTC	CASSESGIWNEQFF
TRBV2	TRBJ2-1	-	-	TGTGCCAGCAGTTTATCAGGGGTTGACTACAATGAGCAGTTCTTC	CASSLSGVDYNEQFF
TRBV25-1	TRBJ1-1	-	-	TGTGCCAGCAGTCCCGACAGGTACTTCAACACTGAAGCTTTCTTT	CASSPDRYFNTEAFF
TRBV7-8	TRBJ1-1	-	TRBD1	TGTGCCAGCAGCTTAGGGGGGACAGGGACCACTGAAGCTTTCTTT	CASSLGGTGTTEAFF
TRBV7-6	TRBJ2-2	-	-	TGTGCCAGCAGTTTACTCCGACAGAACACCGGGGAGCTGTTTTTT	CASSLLRQNTGELFF
TRBV19	TRBJ2-5	-	-	TGTGCCAGTAGTGGAAACCAAGAGACCCAGTACTTC	CASSGNQETQYF
TRBV5-1	TRBJ2-7	-	TRBD1	TGCGCCAGCAGCTTAGGAGACAGGGGAAAGCAGTACTTC	CASSLGDRGKQYF
TRBV7-6	TRBJ2-7	-	-	TGTGCCAGCAGCCAAGCCGGGGGCTCCACCTACGAGCAGTACTTC	CASSQAGGSTYEQYF